These 15 T cell receptor beta chains were all obtained from the same sample, sequenced in a study of response to subunit inactivated influenza vaccine. Each CDR3 protein is one row after TCRdb ran MiXCR on the RT-PCR reads. The sample has around 200,000 distinct CDR3 sequences; about 12% are singletons. These data were also reused for a study on T cells expressing NK-cell markers. That work adds: Researchers built TCR beta cDNA using 5'RACE template switching with UMIs.

Sample: CD8+ T cells sorted from PBMCs, taken about 11 days after vaccination. Source of these receptors: a man in his forties or fifties who received an inactivated influenza vaccine.

The V and J genes are TRBV7-9 and TRBJ1-3, with D unclear. The CDR3 extends over 9 amino acids. Trimming removed 10 bases from V and 4 bases from J, with 2 bases in between. The germline gives CDR1 SEHNR, CDR2 FQNEAQ (reference sequence). CDR3 in amino acids: CAIGNTIYF. CDR3 sequence (DNA): TGTGCCATCGGAAACACCATATATTTT.

This clonotype was detected only a few times. The CDR3 here is CASSTGDTDTQYF. DNA of the CDR3: TGCGCCAGCAGTACAGGGGACACAGATACGCAGTATTTT. The V call is TRBV5-1, the J call TRBJ2-3; 7 bases agree with TRBD1. The CDR3 runs to 13 residues. Germline V gives CDR1 SGHRS, CDR2 YFSETQ. J gave up 2 bases and V 5 bases, and 2 bases lay outside the gene matches. The full variable domain, in which reference TRBV5-1 and TRBJ2-3 provide the parts outside the CDR3, is KAGVTQTPRYLIKTRGQQVTLSCSPISGHRSVSWYQQTPGQGLQFLFEYFSETQRNKGNFPGRFSGRQFSNSRSEMNVSTLELGDSALYLCASSTGDTDTQYFGPGTRLTVL.

This clonotype was counted once. The chain uses TRBV7-2 and TRBJ2-7, with a tentative D call TRBD1 (5 bases). The CDR3 loop spans 13 amino acids. Germline V gene data show CDR1 as SGHTA and CDR2 as FQGNSA. V lost 2 bases to trimming and J lost 2 bases, with 7 bases between them. The DNA of the CDR3 is TGTGCCAGCAGCTTAACAGGACCCTACGAGCAGTACTTC. It encodes CASSLTGPYEQYF.

This clonotype occurred a few times. The chain employs TRBV20-1 and TRBJ2-3; a possible D gene is TRBD1 (6 bases). Trimming pared 3 bases from V and 0 bases from J, leaving 10 bases between. This CDR3 comprises 14 residues. CDR1 DFQATT and CDR2 SNEGSKA come from the germline V gene (reference sequence). In DNA form, the CDR3 reads TGCAGTGCTAGTTTTAGGGGGAGCACAGATACGCAGTATTTT. Its protein is CSASFRGSTDTQYF.

Many counts were recorded for this clonotype. The rearrangement joins TRBV6-2 or TRBV6-3 to TRBJ2-7, with D possibly matching TRBD1 (5 bases). CDR1 MNHEY and CDR2 SVGEGT come from the germline V gene. The CDR3 has 12 residues. Trimming left V 8 bases short and J 1 base short, with 9 bases between. The CDR3, as DNA: TGTGCCAGCGGGGCCGGATCCTACGAGCAGTACTTC. Protein product: CASGAGSYEQYF.

The rearrangement uses TRBV28 and TRBJ2-3; 8 positions agree with TRBD2. V lost 2 bases and J lost 3; bases outside the gene matches: 16. The germline V gene encodes CDR1 MDHEN and CDR2 SYDVKM. The CDR3 extends over 19 amino acids. CDR3 protein: CASSLPGGLAGSATDTQYF. CDR3 nucleotide sequence: TGTGCCAGCAGTTTACCAGGCGGCCTAGCGGGTTCAGCGACAGATACGCAGTATTTT.

The chain uses TRBV28 and TRBJ2-7; maybe TRBD2 (6 bases). V was pared by 4 bases and J by 3 bases, with 16 bases between. Per germline, CDR1 MDHEN and CDR2 SYDVKM. There are 15 residues in the CDR3. The CDR3 sequence: CASSSTERVGYEQYF. The CDR3, as DNA: TGTGCCAGCAGTTCAACGGAGCGGGTCGGCTACGAGCAGTACTTC.

The gene calls are TRBV18 and TRBJ2-7; D unresolved. The germline V and J ends were trimmed by 6 bases and 4 bases, with 10 bases remaining between them. The CDR3 is 12 amino acids. The V gene's germline CDR1 is KGHSH and CDR2 LQKENI. Written as DNA, the CDR3 is TGTGCCAGCTCGCCCGACACGTACGAGCAGTACTTC. Encoded protein: CASSPDTYEQYF.

The V and J genes are TRBV13 and TRBJ1-5; 7 bases are a match to TRBD1. Germline CDR1 PRHDT, CDR2 FYEKMQ (reference sequence). The CDR3 spans 14 residues. V trimming: 3 bases; J trimming: 6 bases; junction bases outside the gene matches: 5. The CDR3 nucleotides read TGTGCCAGCAGCTTCTCAGGGGACAGTCAGCCCCAGCATTTT. The encoded protein is CASSFSGDSQPQHF.

The chain uses TRBV9 and TRBJ1-5, with 7 bases matching TRBD1. V lost 0 bases, J lost 6 bases, and 3 bases stayed unmatched. The germline gives CDR1 SGDLS, CDR2 YYNGEE. This CDR3 is built from 14 residues. CDR3 nucleotide sequence: TGTGCCAGCAGCGTAGGAGGGGGCGTTCAGCCCCAGCATTTT. Its translation: CASSVGGGVQPQHF.

The rearrangement joins TRBV10-2 to TRBJ2-1; TRBD2 aligns across 8 bases. The CDR3 consists of 14 residues. The V gene end was trimmed by 7 bases and the J gene end by 2 bases; junction bases not matched to a gene: 4. The V gene's germline CDR1 is WSHSY and CDR2 SAAADI. CDR3 DNA: TGCGCCAGCAACTCGGGACTAGCCTACAATGAGCAGTTCTTC. It specifies CASNSGLAYNEQFF.

This clonotype has at least ten counts. The gene calls are TRBV30 and TRBJ2-3; 9 nucleotides agree with TRBD1. CDR1 and CDR2 from the germline V gene are GTSNPN and SVGIG (reference sequence). This CDR3 spans 14 amino acids. V shed 2 bases, J shed 6 bases, and the junction held 6 bases outside the gene matches. The CDR3 region is CAWSPGTGSDTQYF. In nucleotides, the CDR3 is TGTGCCTGGAGTCCCGGGACAGGGAGTGATACGCAGTATTTT.

This clonotype was detected a few times. V usage is TRBV29-1 and J usage is TRBJ2-2, with D possibly matching TRBD1 (6 bases). Germline lookup yields CDR1 SQVTM and CDR2 ANQGSEA. The CDR3 extends over 11 amino acids. Trimming pared 6 bases from V and 6 bases from J, leaving 8 bases between. CDR3 sequence (DNA): TGCAGCGTAAACAGGGCCGGGGAGCTGTTTTTT. Translated: CSVNRAGELFF.

This clonotype was counted many times. The CDR3 region has the DNA TGCGCCAGCAGCCTTGATAGCAATCAGCCCCAGCATTTT. This gives the protein CASSLDSNQPQHF. The chain carries TRBV4-1 and TRBJ1-5, with D uncertain. The germline CDR1 and CDR2 sequences are MGHRA and YSYEKL. The CDR3 totals 13 residues. Trimming shortened V by 4 bases and J by 0 bases, and 4 bases separated the two germline ends.

This clonotype was detected ten times or more. This rearrangement joins TRBV6-1 to TRBJ1-1; D not certain. Germline V CDR1 and CDR2: MNHNS, SASEGT. This CDR3 comprises 13 residues. V lost 8 bases, J lost 1 base, and 11 bases lay in between. The CDR3 reads CASLTLSNTEAFF. CDR3 coding DNA: TGTGCCAGCCTTACATTGTCGAACACTGAAGCTTTCTTT.